This entry is about one T cell receptor beta chain. Per germline, CDR1 MNHEY and CDR2 SVGAGI. The CDR3 sequence is 14 residues long. Deletions cut 4 bases from V and 1 base from J, with 10 bases between. The data originate from a study of OX40 agonist ivuxolimab in advanced cancers. Sequencing used immunoSEQ multiplex PCR; TCRdb keeps in-frame clones, though not all of them. Found here are about 76,000 clones, 70% to 90% of them singletons; the top ten hold less than 0.8%. The sample consisted of CD4+ or CD8+ T cells sorted from blood, taken in a trial of the OX40 agonist ivuxolimab. This TCR was sampled from an adult with an advanced solid tumor such as melanoma, head and neck, liver or kidney cancer. The chain carries TRBV6-5 and TRBJ1-1; tentative D call: TRBD1 (6 bases). This chain's CDR3 is CASSSDRPNTEAFF. Here the CDR3 DNA reads TGTGCCAGCAGTTCGGACAGACCGAACACTGAAGCTTTCTTT.